This T cell receptor beta chain came from a study of cytomegalovirus exposure and HLA in healthy donors. Notes on the study in general: CMV antigen specificity of a few CMV-associated chains was confirmed in vitro.

As regards this clone: Antigen unknown.

Amplification used 60 Vbeta primers and 13 Jbeta primers. Measured with immunoSEQ multiplex PCR; TCRdb has only the in-frame clones, and not every one. The sample carries more than 95,000 clones, under 65% recorded once. J was trimmed by 2 bases and V by 7 bases; bases with no gene match: 7. The CDR3 runs to 14 residues. Germline values: CDR1 SGHRS, CDR2 YFSETQ. Sequenced input: PBMCs. The TCR was taken from a man between 60 and 75 years old in good health and CMV-seronegative. The V call is TRBV5-1, the J call TRBJ1-1; 8 bases match TRBD1. In DNA, the CDR3 is TGCGCCAGCGCTCGGACAGGGACAAACACTGAAGCTTTCTTT. Protein: CASARTGTNTEAFF.